The clone carrying this T cell receptor beta chain was counted once. The source of the sample is a study of CD8 T cells in Susac syndrome. Background on the study: Patients with Susac syndrome were, at the time of blood collection, therapy-naive, maintained on corticosteroids, or maintained on intravenous immunoglobulin alone.

Roughly 0.45 to 1 ug RNA was reverse transcribed with random hexamers. Amplification of the TCR beta CDR3 was carried out by immunoSEQ multiplex PCR, which spanned a total of 54 Vbeta and 13 Jbeta segments. TCRdb re-analysed the immunoSEQ multiplex PCR reads in MiXCR, keeping a single row per CDR3 protein. In the table there are tens of thousands of distinct CDR3 sequences, about 93% of which are singletons. V shed 6 bases and J 2 bases; nucleotides not matched to a gene: 5. Germline values: CDR1 SNHLY, CDR2 FYNNEI. The CDR3 consists of 16 residues. This clonotype was obtained from a human donor with Susac syndrome. The chain joins TRBV2 to TRBJ1-4; 11 positions agree with TRBD1. The source material was CD4+ T cells from PBMCs. The CDR3 bases are TGTGCCAGCAGCGGGACAGGGGGTTCCACTAATGAAAAACTGTTTTTT. Translating it yields CASSGTGGSTNEKLFF.